The 25 T cell receptor beta chains in this list originate from one sample, sequenced in a study of radiotherapy plus CTLA-4 blockade in lung cancer. Repertoires were generated with immunoSEQ multiplex PCR, while TCRdb's copy carries only in-frame clones and drops some. The sample shows about 98,000 clones, approximately 86% of them seen only once. This specimen consisted of peripheral blood, obtained from a patient treated with radiotherapy plus ipilimumab. These receptor sequences come from a human donor with non-small cell lung cancer that progressed on radiotherapy plus ipilimumab.

The chain uses TRBV6-5 and TRBJ2-7, with D perhaps matching TRBD2 (5 bases). Germline V CDR1 and CDR2: MNHEY, SVGAGI. The CDR3 covers 16 residues. V lost 0 bases, J lost 4 bases, and 16 bases lay in between. The CDR3 sequence is CASSYSKLARDYEQYF. As DNA, the CDR3 is TGTGCCAGCAGTTACTCGAAATTAGCGAGAGATTACGAGCAGTACTTC.

This sequence joins TRBV2 and TRBJ2-1; the match to TRBD2 covers 8 bases. The germline V gene has CDR1 SNHLY and CDR2 FYNNEI. V shed 7 bases, J shed 1 base, and the junction held 3 bases outside the gene matches. The CDR3 extends over 14 amino acids. The CDR3 reads CASKGLVSYNEQFF. The CDR3 DNA reads as TGTGCCAGCAAGGGACTAGTATCCTACAATGAGCAGTTCTTC.

The chain combines TRBV29-1 with TRBJ1-2, with D tentatively TRBD1 (6 bases). Trimming removed 4 bases at V and 5 bases at J, with 14 bases between. Germline lookup yields CDR1 SQVTM and CDR2 ANQGSEA. The CDR3 length is 13 residues. The CDR3 DNA reads TGCAGCGTTGCATGGACAGAAAGTTATGGCTACACCTTC. Translating gives CSVAWTESYGYTF.

The V call is TRBV18, the J call TRBJ2-5; 7 bases align to TRBD1. Germline V gene data show CDR1 as KGHSH and CDR2 as LQKENI. There are 16 residues in the CDR3. J was trimmed by 3 bases and V by 0 bases; bases with no gene match: 7. The CDR3, as DNA: TGTGCCAGCTCACCACCGGCGACAGGGCGTAAAGAGACCCAGTACTTC. This codes for CASSPPATGRKETQYF.

This chain uses TRBV21-1 with TRBJ2-3; no check of the table's D call, TRBD1, against the DNA was made. TRBV21-1 is recorded as a pseudogene. This CDR3 has 15 residues. The CDR3 is CASPTGPTATDTQYF. In DNA form, the CDR3 reads TGTGCCAGCCCGACAGGTCCAACTGCGACAGATACGCAGTATTTT.

This clone was counted between two and nine times. The gene calls are TRBV5-4 and TRBJ1-2; TRBD1 matches 8 bases. Losses at the gene ends were 4 bases for V and 0 bases for J; bases not matched to a gene: 8. This CDR3 is built from 16 residues. Germline V lookup: CDR1 SGHNT, CDR2 YYREEE (reference sequence). In DNA form, the CDR3 reads TGTGCCAGCAGCCCAGGACAGGGTGGAACTAACTATGGCTACACCTTC. It encodes CASSPGQGGTNYGYTF.

The chain recombines TRBV7-6 with TRBJ2-3, with 7 bases lining up with TRBD2. The CDR3 spans 13 residues. Germline lookup yields CDR1 SGHVS and CDR2 FNYEAQ. Trimming cost V 5 bases and J 6 bases; bases outside gene matches: 5. The CDR3 DNA reads as TGTGCCAGCAGCCCGCGGGAGTATGATACGCAGTATTTT. It specifies CASSPREYDTQYF.

The chain has TRBV12-5 and TRBJ1-1; no clear D. Germline CDR1 is LGHNT and CDR2 is FRNRAP. The V end was cut by 1 base, the J end by 11 bases, with 14 bases between. This CDR3 is 13 amino acids long. In DNA form, the CDR3 reads TGTGCTAGTGGTTTGGAGGGCCGGAGGTTGGCTTTCTTT. Protein sequence: CASGLEGRRLAFF.

The chain is built from TRBV4-1 and TRBJ2-1, with 10 positions matching TRBD1. V was clipped by 1 base and J by 7 bases; unmatched bases: 4. The CDR3 has 15 amino acids. The V gene's germline CDR1 is MGHRA and CDR2 YSYEKL. Here the CDR3 reads CASSQATGGWNEQFF. In DNA, the CDR3 is TGCGCCAGCAGCCAAGCGACAGGGGGCTGGAATGAGCAGTTCTTC.

The V and J genes are TRBV9 and TRBJ2-2; the D is unclear. The germline gives CDR1 SGDLS, CDR2 YYNGEE. V lost 2 bases, J lost 6 bases, and 11 bases lay in between. CDR3 length equals 14 residues. In DNA, the CDR3 is TGTGCCAGCAGCGTCTCGACCGGAGCCGGGGAGCTGTTTTTT. Encoded protein: CASSVSTGAGELFF.

The chain recombines TRBV19 with TRBJ2-2; D possibly uses TRBD1 or TRBD2 (5 bases each). The CDR3 sequence is 15 residues long. Germline V gene data show CDR1 as LNHDA and CDR2 as SQIVND (reference sequence). Trimming stripped 2 bases from V and 3 bases from J, with 10 bases between. Written as DNA, the CDR3 is TGTGCCAGTAGTATAAATAGGGGAGACACCGGGGAGCTGTTTTTT. Translating it yields CASSINRGDTGELFF.

V is TRBV2 and J is TRBJ1-2; TRBD1 might be the D (6 bases). This CDR3 region has 13 residues. V was shortened by 1 base and J by 7 bases, with 10 bases between the two germline ends. The germline CDR1 and CDR2 sequences are SNHLY and FYNNEI. The CDR3 loop is CASSEGTVGGYTF. The CDR3 region has the DNA TGTGCCAGCAGTGAAGGGACAGTAGGTGGCTACACCTTC. The complete variable domain, with remaining parts taken from reference TRBV2 and TRBJ1-2, reads EPEVTQTPSHQVTQMGQEVILRCVPISNHLYFYWYRQILGQKVEFLVSFYNNEISEKSEIFDDQFSVERPDGSNFTLKIRSTKLEDSAMYFCASSEGTVGGYTFGSGTRLTVV.

The chain carries TRBV5-4 and TRBJ2-2, with 7 bases matching TRBD1. Germline-derived CDR1 and CDR2 are SGHNT and YYREEE (reference sequence). J was trimmed by 6 bases and V by 4 bases; bases with no gene match: 12. This CDR3 has 16 amino acids. DNA for the CDR3: TGTGCCAGCAGCCCGCGCAGCGGACAGGCAGCCGGGGAGCTGTTTTTT. It translates to CASSPRSGQAAGELFF.

The gene calls are TRBV6-5 and TRBJ1-4; unclear D gene. Germline V gene lookup returns CDR1 MNHEY and CDR2 SVGAGI. V lost 7 bases, J lost 8 bases, and 17 bases lay in between. The length of the CDR3 is 14 residues. The CDR3 region is CASTHGGLREKLFF. The CDR3 DNA reads as TGTGCCAGCACCCACGGTGGGCTTAGGGAAAAACTGTTTTTT.

Remarks on this clone: The junction differs from germline at one of its ends, possibly a read error. The V gene is TRBV5-8, the J gene TRBJ1-2, with unresolved D. The CDR3 length is 11 residues. Germline loops: CDR1 SGHTS, CDR2 YDEGEE. In DNA, the CDR3 is TGTGCCAGCAGCTTGGGTGCACTCCCGTCCTTC. It is translated as CASSLGALPSF. Complete variable domain (other parts from reference TRBV5-8 and TRBJ1-2): EAGVTQSPTHLIKTRGQQATLRCSPISGHTSVYWYQQALGLGLQFLLWYDEGEERNRGNFPPRFSGRQFPNYSSELNVNALELEDSALYLCASSLGALPSFGSGTRLTVV.

The rearrangement joins TRBV6-6 to TRBJ2-2; 9 nucleotides agree with TRBD2. Germline values: CDR1 MNHNY, CDR2 SVGAGI (reference sequence). Trimming at V came to 2 bases and at J to 6 bases, leaving 4 bases not matched to a gene. The CDR3 covers 15 residues. The CDR3 loop is CASSYRIAGAGELFF. For the CDR3, the DNA is TGTGCCAGCAGTTACCGAATAGCGGGAGCCGGGGAGCTGTTTTTT.

The chain is built from TRBV14 and TRBJ2-5; 12 bases map to TRBD2. The germline V gene has CDR1 SGHDN and CDR2 FVKESK. The ends lost 1 base at V and 5 bases at J; junction bases unmatched: 14. The CDR3 has 19 amino acids. The DNA of the CDR3 is TGTGCCAGCAGCCAAGGGGCCACTAGCGGGAGGCTTCTTGCCGAGACCCAGTACTTC. Translating gives CASSQGATSGRLLAETQYF.

The CDR3 nucleotides are TGTGCCAGCGGGCAAGATCCTTACTATGGCTACACCTTC. It specifies CASGQDPYYGYTF. This rearrangement joins TRBV2 to TRBJ1-2; D is ambiguous. V was clipped by 8 bases and J by 3 bases, with 13 bases between them. CDR1 is SNHLY, CDR2 FYNNEI, per germline. The CDR3 is made up of 13 amino acids.

This clone was picked up one time. The genes are TRBV14 and TRBJ2-3, with D uncertain. Trimming stripped 1 base from V and 7 bases from J, with 6 bases between. The CDR3 totals 12 residues. Germline-derived CDR1 and CDR2 are SGHDN and FVKESK. The DNA of the CDR3 is TGTGCCAGCAGCCAAGGTTACCATACGCAGTATTTT. Translating gives CASSQGYHTQYF.

The chain links TRBV11-3 to TRBJ2-2; D perhaps matches TRBD1 (5 bases). The CDR3 sequence is 15 residues long. Trimming removed 1 base at V and 3 bases at J, with 9 bases between. The germline V gene has CDR1 SGHNT and CDR2 YENEEA. CDR3 amino acids: CASSLARVDTGELFF. CDR3 nucleotide sequence: TGTGCCAGCAGCTTAGCCAGGGTGGACACCGGGGAGCTGTTTTTT.

The chain carries TRBV19 and TRBJ2-2; D is undetermined. Germline loops: CDR1 LNHDA, CDR2 SQIVND (reference sequence). Trimming took off 7 bases at V and 7 bases at J, with 13 bases between the two ends. This CDR3 spans 13 amino acids. Here the CDR3 reads CASNIMGFGELFF. The CDR3 DNA is TGTGCCAGTAACATAATGGGTTTCGGGGAGCTGTTTTTT.

This sequence joins TRBV7-3 and TRBJ2-2; the D is unclear. Trimming left V 5 bases short and J 0 bases short, with 13 bases between. CDR3 length: 16 residues. Per the germline V gene, CDR1 is SGHTA and CDR2 is FQGTGA. CDR3 sequence: CASSPGFGSNTGELFF. CDR3 nucleotide sequence: TGTGCCAGCAGCCCCGGGTTCGGGTCGAACACCGGGGAGCTGTTTTTT.

The chain employs TRBV19 and TRBJ1-1, with 7 bases fitting TRBD1. Germline V gene data show CDR1 as LNHDA and CDR2 as SQIVND (reference sequence). Losses at the gene ends were 5 bases for V and 1 base for J; bases not matched to a gene: 10. The CDR3 loop spans 16 amino acids. CDR3 residues: CASSVPGQLENTEAFF. The CDR3 region has the DNA TGTGCCAGTAGTGTACCGGGACAGCTAGAGAACACTGAAGCTTTCTTT.

V usage is TRBV19 and J usage is TRBJ1-1, with D tentatively TRBD1 (5 bases). The germline V and J ends were trimmed by 5 bases and 7 bases, with 17 bases remaining between them. The CDR3 consists of 14 residues. The V gene's germline CDR1 is LNHDA and CDR2 SQIVND (reference sequence). For the CDR3, the DNA is TGTGCCAGTAGTGCCTACTCAGGGCGGGGTGAAGCTTTCTTT. It specifies CASSAYSGRGEAFF.

J is TRBJ2-5 and V is TRBV5-4; D possibly corresponds to TRBD2 (6 bases). CDR1 and CDR2 from the germline V gene are SGHNT and YYREEE (reference sequence). This CDR3 comprises 13 residues. V was clipped by 4 bases and J by 2 bases, with 9 bases between them. The CDR3 nucleotides read TGTGCCAGCAGCAGGGACTTACAAGAGACCCAGTACTTC. Amino acids: CASSRDLQETQYF.